This T cell receptor (beta chain) was captured in a study of T cell repertoires in ileal Crohn's disease. Libraries were prepared by immunoSEQ multiplex PCR; TCRdb keeps only in-frame clonotypes and omits some of them. The sample records about 8,000 clones, about 95% being singletons. V was pared by 6 bases and J by 9 bases, with 8 bases of the junction left unmatched. The germline V gene encodes CDR1 SGHVS and CDR2 FNYEAQ. The CDR3 has 14 residues. Sequencing was done on a sample of ileal tissue. This sequence originates from an adult with Crohn's disease. The chain recombines TRBV7-6 with TRBJ1-6, with TRBD1 matching 7 bases. DNA of the CDR3: TGTGCCAGCAGGCAGACAGGGAAGAGTTCACCCCTCCACTTT. It encodes CASRQTGKSSPLHF.